This T cell receptor (beta chain) was retrieved from a study of T cell responses to AZD1222 COVID-19 vaccine. The repertoire was sequenced with immunoSEQ multiplex PCR; TCRdb's copy has only in-frame clones and lacks some. The sample has roughly 70,000 clones; approximately 81% are singletons. The CDR3 spans 13 residues. Trimming stripped 6 bases from V and 1 base from J, with 9 bases between. This TCR was sampled from an adult in good health. This chain joins TRBV12-3 or TRBV12-4 and TRBJ1-1; D not certain. Here the sequenced sample was peripheral blood, taken on day 0 of AZD1222 vaccination. The CDR3 DNA reads as TGTGCCAGCAGCGTTATGGAGAACACTGAAGCTTTCTTT. As protein: CASSVMENTEAFF.